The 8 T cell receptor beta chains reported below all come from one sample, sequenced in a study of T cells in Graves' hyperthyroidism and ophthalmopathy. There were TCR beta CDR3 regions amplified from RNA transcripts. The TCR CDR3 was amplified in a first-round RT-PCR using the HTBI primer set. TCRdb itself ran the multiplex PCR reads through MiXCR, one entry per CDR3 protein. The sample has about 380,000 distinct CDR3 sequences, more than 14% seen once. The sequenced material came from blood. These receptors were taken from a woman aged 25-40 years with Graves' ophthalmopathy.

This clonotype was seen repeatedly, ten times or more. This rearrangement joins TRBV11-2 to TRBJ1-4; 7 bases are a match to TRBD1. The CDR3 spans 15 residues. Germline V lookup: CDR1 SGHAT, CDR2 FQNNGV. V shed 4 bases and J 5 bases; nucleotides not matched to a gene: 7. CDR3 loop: CASSSSSGGNEKLFF. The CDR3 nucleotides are TGTGCCAGCAGCTCGTCATCAGGGGGAAATGAAAAACTGTTTTTT.

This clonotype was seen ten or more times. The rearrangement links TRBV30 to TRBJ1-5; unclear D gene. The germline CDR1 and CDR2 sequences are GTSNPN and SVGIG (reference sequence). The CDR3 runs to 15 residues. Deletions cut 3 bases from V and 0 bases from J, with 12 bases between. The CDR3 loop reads CAWSLKGRSNQPQHF. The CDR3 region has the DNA TGTGCCTGGAGCTTAAAGGGCCGTAGCAATCAGCCCCAGCATTTT.

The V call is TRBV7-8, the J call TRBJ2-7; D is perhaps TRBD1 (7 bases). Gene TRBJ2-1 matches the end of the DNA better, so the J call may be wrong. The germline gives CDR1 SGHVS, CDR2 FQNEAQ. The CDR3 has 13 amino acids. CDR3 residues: CASSFPGGYEQFF. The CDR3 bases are TGTGCCAGCAGCTTCCCAGGGGGGTACGAGCAGTTCTTC.

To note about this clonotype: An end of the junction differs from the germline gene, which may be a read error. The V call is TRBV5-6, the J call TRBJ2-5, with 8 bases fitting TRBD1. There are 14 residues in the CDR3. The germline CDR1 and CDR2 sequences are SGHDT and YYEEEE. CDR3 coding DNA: TGTGCCAGCAGTTTGGACAGGGCAGGCGAGACCCAGTACTTC. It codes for CASSLDRAGETQYF.

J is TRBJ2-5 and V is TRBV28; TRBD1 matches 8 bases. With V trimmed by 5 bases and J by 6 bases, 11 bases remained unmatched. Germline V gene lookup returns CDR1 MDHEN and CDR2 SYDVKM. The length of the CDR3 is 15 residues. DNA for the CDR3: TGTGCCAGCAGTAGGGGGGACAGGATCTTCAAGACCCAGTACTTC. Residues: CASSRGDRIFKTQYF.

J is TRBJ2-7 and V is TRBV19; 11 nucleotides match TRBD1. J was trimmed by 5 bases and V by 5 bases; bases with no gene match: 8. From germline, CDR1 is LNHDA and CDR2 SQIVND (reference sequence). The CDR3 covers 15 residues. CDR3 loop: CASSAGQGAVHEQYF. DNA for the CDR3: TGTGCCAGTAGTGCAGGACAGGGGGCAGTCCACGAGCAGTACTTC. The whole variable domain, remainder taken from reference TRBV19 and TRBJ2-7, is DGGITQSPKYLFRKEGQNVTLSCEQNLNHDAMYWYRQDPGQGLRLIYYSQIVNDFQKGDIAEGYSVSREKKESFPLTVTSAQKNPTAFYLCASSAGQGAVHEQYFGPGTRLTVT.

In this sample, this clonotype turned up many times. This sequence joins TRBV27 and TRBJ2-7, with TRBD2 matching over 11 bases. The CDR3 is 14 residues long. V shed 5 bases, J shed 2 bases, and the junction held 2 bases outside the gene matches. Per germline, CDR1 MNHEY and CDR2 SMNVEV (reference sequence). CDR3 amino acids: CASSIAGGTYEQYF. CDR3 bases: TGTGCCAGCAGTATAGCGGGGGGGACCTACGAGCAGTACTTC.

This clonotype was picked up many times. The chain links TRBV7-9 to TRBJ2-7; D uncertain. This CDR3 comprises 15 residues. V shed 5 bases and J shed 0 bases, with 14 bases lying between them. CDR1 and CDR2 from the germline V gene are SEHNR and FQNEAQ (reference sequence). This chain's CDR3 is CASSPEWGSSYEQYF. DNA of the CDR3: TGTGCCAGCAGCCCCGAGTGGGGAAGCTCCTACGAGCAGTACTTC.